This is a list of T cell receptor beta chains from one sample in a study of blood T cell repertoires in COVID-19. Data came from immunoSEQ multiplex PCR; TCRdb stores just in-frame clones and leaves some out. In the table there are roughly 68,000 clones, roughly 72% of which are singletons. The sequencing input was peripheral blood. These receptors originate from a man aged 55-75 years with COVID-19, enrolled during active disease. CDR3s include the opening cysteine and the closing phenylalanine or tryptophan. Each record gives: J gene, clone size, CDR3 length, V gene, CDR3 protein. Some rows mark clone size as missing; the rest say once, few, many or name a class of expanded clone.

J: TRBJ2-7
size: NA
length: 13
V: TRBV12-3/TRBV12-4
CDR3: CASTYELSYEQYF

J: TRBJ2-5
size: NA
length: 17
V: TRBV6-2/TRBV6-3
CDR3: CASSAFRLAGGQETQYF

J: TRBJ2-1
size: NA
length: 16
V: TRBV13
CDR3: CASSLGGIAVYNEQFF

J: TRBJ2-2
size: NA
length: 14
V: TRBV5-4
CDR3: CASSFQGVTGELFF

J: TRBJ2-7
size: NA
length: 14
V: TRBV9
CDR3: CASSPAGGGGEQYF

J: TRBJ2-1
size: few
length: 16
V: TRBV9
CDR3: CASSEGTSGSGVEQFF

J: TRBJ2-5
size: NA
length: 12
V: TRBV5-1
CDR3: CASKRTQETQYF

J: TRBJ2-7
size: NA
length: 11
V: TRBV29-1
CDR3: CSVATGREQYF

J: TRBJ2-5
size: NA
length: 14
V: TRBV7-9
CDR3: CAGGVAGLQETQYF

J: TRBJ2-5
size: NA
length: 15
V: TRBV11-2
CDR3: CASSLNAGGAETQYF

J: TRBJ1-1
size: NA
length: 17
V: TRBV5-6
CDR3: CASSFALGGSPATEAFF

J: TRBJ2-7
size: NA
length: 12
V: TRBV30
CDR3: CAWSRGLYEQYF

J: TRBJ1-3
size: NA
length: 14
V: TRBV2
CDR3: CASSDRAGGNTIYF

J: TRBJ2-7
size: NA
length: 16
V: TRBV7-9
CDR3: CASSFVGSLTLYEQYF

J: TRBJ2-5
size: NA
length: 15
V: TRBV18
CDR3: CASSPASGRGETQYF

J: TRBJ2-6
size: NA
length: 16
V: TRBV18
CDR3: CASSLWSGAGANVLTF

J: TRBJ2-5
size: NA
length: 14
V: TRBV7-9
CDR3: CASSRLAGEETQYF

J: TRBJ2-7
size: NA
length: 15
V: TRBV15
CDR3: CATSRQTGVLYEQYF

J: TRBJ1-1
size: NA
length: 14
V: TRBV24-1
CDR3: CATSEGTPNTEAFF

J: TRBJ2-6
size: NA
length: 16
V: TRBV19
CDR3: CASISGGLSGANVLTF

J: TRBJ2-2
size: NA
length: 17
V: TRBV4-1
CDR3: CASSQVIIGPTTGELFF

J: TRBJ2-3
size: NA
length: 16
V: TRBV19
CDR3: CASSTRDYEITDTQYF

J: TRBJ2-5
size: NA
length: 16
V: TRBV2
CDR3: CASSWSGGANKETQYF

J: TRBJ2-3
size: NA
length: 15
V: TRBV6-5
CDR3: CASSYGAGKTDTQYF

J: TRBJ2-1
size: NA
length: 17
V: TRBV27
CDR3: CASSLSRRGGPYNEQFF

J: TRBJ2-7
size: NA
length: 17
V: TRBV18
CDR3: CASSRGLAGETTYEQYF

J: TRBJ1-4
size: NA
length: 16
V: TRBV5-6
CDR3: CASSLRDRGPNEKLFF

J: TRBJ1-5
size: NA
length: 13
V: TRBV28
CDR3: CASSELTSQPQHF

J: TRBJ2-7
size: NA
length: 15
V: TRBV3-1/TRBV3-2
CDR3: CASSQDLGGVYEQYF

J: TRBJ2-2
size: few
length: 15
V: TRBV9
CDR3: CASSVGTSDTGELFF

J: TRBJ2-1
size: few
length: 17
V: TRBV4-1
CDR3: CASSQALGSGVYNEQFF

J: TRBJ1-5
size: NA
length: 14
V: TRBV6-1
CDR3: CASSEEQGTQPQHF

J: TRBJ2-7
size: NA
length: 15
V: TRBV25-1
CDR3: CASSELVGGSHEQYF

J: TRBJ2-5
size: once
length: 17
V: TRBV11-2
CDR3: CASSSQGTSDFQETQYF

J: TRBJ1-1
size: NA
length: 14
V: TRBV11-3
CDR3: CASSLGGPQTEAFF

J: TRBJ2-3
size: NA
length: 17
V: TRBV9
CDR3: CASSVSVRVPSTDTQYF

J: TRBJ2-5
size: NA
length: 16
V: TRBV5-1
CDR3: CASSLRGTGVGETQYF

J: TRBJ2-7
size: NA
length: 16
V: TRBV5-1
CDR3: CASSLGQGARSYEQYF

J: TRBJ2-1
size: NA
length: 13
V: TRBV13
CDR3: CASSGGTLHEQFF

J: TRBJ2-2
size: NA
length: 17
V: TRBV4-1
CDR3: CASSLFSGNTGGGELFF

J: TRBJ1-6
size: few
length: 15
V: TRBV10-1
CDR3: CASSEYRGASSPLHF

J: TRBJ1-2
size: NA
length: 15
V: TRBV10-3
CDR3: CAIKRSGNRESGYTF

J: TRBJ1-6
size: few
length: 14
V: TRBV5-6
CDR3: CASSSAGGLSPLHF

J: TRBJ2-5
size: NA
length: 14
V: TRBV10-2
CDR3: CASRKTGLGETQYF

J: TRBJ2-3
size: NA
length: 14
V: TRBV6-6
CDR3: CASTNEPSWETQYF

J: TRBJ2-5
size: NA
length: 13
V: TRBV25-1
CDR3: CASSDRGLETQYF

J: TRBJ2-7
size: NA
length: 13
V: TRBV6-2/TRBV6-3
CDR3: CASSPLSSYEQYF

J: TRBJ2-7
size: NA
length: 14
V: TRBV5-1
CDR3: CASSWGQGAPEQYF

J: TRBJ2-7
size: NA
length: 12
V: TRBV12-5
CDR3: CASGLVHYEQYF

J: TRBJ2-3
size: NA
length: 14
V: TRBV5-1
CDR3: CASSGLAGEDTQYF